These T cell receptor beta chains were read from a single sample in a study of beta chain features in type 1 diabetes. Clones were read by immunoSEQ multiplex PCR, and TCRdb kept only the in-frame ones, dropping some. The sample shows 120,000 to 150,000 clones, roughly 10% of them seen only once. The sequenced sample consisted of central memory CD4+ T cells from blood. The receptors here all came from a woman between 40 and 55 years old in good health. The CDR3 runs from the conserved cysteine through the conserved F or W. Each record gives: J gene, D gene, V gene, clone size, CDR3 protein, CDR3 DNA. A D gene is named only where the DNA matches it firmly. Not all rows give a size; the values are once, few, many and, for expanded clones, a class.

>TRBJ1-2|NA|TRBV5-1|NA
CASSKVEGAYGYTF
TGCGCCAGCAGCAAGGTCGAGGGCGCCTATGGCTACACCTTC
>TRBJ2-1|TRBD2|TRBV7-2|few
CASSRARLAGIGEQFF
TGTGCCAGCAGCAGAGCCAGGTTAGCGGGAATTGGTGAGCAGTTCTTC
>TRBJ2-1|NA|TRBV4-2|few
CASSRLAGDRGNEQFF
TGTGCCAGCAGCCGACTAGCGGGGGACAGGGGGAATGAGCAGTTCTTC
>TRBJ1-5|TRBD1|TRBV6-6|NA
CASTGQGLNQPQHF
TGTGCCAGCACCGGACAGGGCCTTAATCAGCCCCAGCATTTT
>TRBJ2-1|TRBD1|TRBV15|few
CATSRDQGVGVSNEQFF
TGTGCCACCAGCAGAGATCAGGGGGTCGGGGTCTCCAATGAGCAGTTCTTC
>TRBJ1-5|TRBD1|TRBV19|NA
CASSPTGAGQPQHF
TGTGCCAGTAGTCCGACAGGGGCAGGTCAGCCCCAACATTTT
>TRBJ1-5|TRBD1|TRBV5-4|few
CASSLGTGLGQPQHF
TGTGCCAGCAGCTTGGGGACAGGGCTCGGGCAGCCCCAGCATTTT
>TRBJ1-2|TRBD1|TRBV5-6|NA
CASSLAAGQPAPYGYTF
TGTGCCAGCAGCTTGGCCGCGGGACAGCCCGCCCCCTATGGCTACACCTTC
>TRBJ2-7|NA|TRBV7-2|NA
CASGRGYLYEQYF
TGTGCCAGCGGGCGGGGCTACCTTTACGAGCAGTACTTC
>TRBJ2-6|NA|TRBV12-5|NA
CASGLYPGTRSSGANVLTF
TGTGCTAGTGGTTTGTATCCCGGGACACGCTCCTCTGGGGCCAACGTCCTGACTTTC
>TRBJ2-7|TRBD2|TRBV10-3|few
CAISESTGSGVAYEQYF
TGTGCCATCAGTGAGTCGACTGGTAGCGGGGTGGCCTACGAGCAGTACTTC
>TRBJ1-6|TRBD1|TRBV7-2|few
CASSNGQGRFSPLHF
TGTGCCAGCAGCAATGGACAGGGGCGTTTTTCACCCCTCCACTTT
>TRBJ1-3|NA|TRBV2|NA
CASSADRSSGNTIYF
TGTGCCAGCAGTGCGGATCGGAGCTCTGGAAACACCATATATTTT
>TRBJ2-3|NA|TRBV18|NA
CASSPSGGGITDTQYF
TGTGCCAGCTCACCATCCGGGGGTGGTATTACAGATACGCAGTATTTT
>TRBJ2-5|TRBD1|TRBV27|few
CASSLQQGRQETQYF
TGTGCCAGCAGTTTACAACAGGGGCGCCAAGAGACCCAGTACTTC
>TRBJ1-3|NA|TRBV11-2|many
CASSPQGKNTIYF
TGTGCCAGCAGCCCACAGGGAAAAAACACCATATATTTT
>TRBJ2-7|TRBD1|TRBV7-2|NA
CASSLQVAKTGGYEQYF
TGTGCCAGCAGCTTACAGGTGGCAAAGACAGGGGGCTACGAGCAGTACTTC
>TRBJ1-1|NA|TRBV5-4|few
CASSLGSQGNTEAFF
TGTGCCAGCAGCTTGGGCTCCCAGGGGAACACTGAAGCTTTCTTT
>TRBJ1-2|NA|TRBV7-9|NA
CASSPPGLNYGYTF
TGTGCCAGCAGCCCCCCCGGGTTAAACTATGGCTACACCTTC
>TRBJ2-5|TRBD2|TRBV5-4|NA
CASSQGGGPLQETQYF
TGTGCCAGCAGCCAAGGCGGGGGGCCACTCCAAGAGACCCAGTACTTC
>TRBJ2-7|NA|TRBV6-5|many
CATRREAESSEQYF
TGTGCCACTCGGAGGGAGGCGGAGTCTTCCGAGCAGTACTTC
>TRBJ2-5|TRBD2|TRBV7-8|NA
CASSLMRGGLRPQYF
TGTGCCAGCAGCTTAATGCGGGGGGGCCTTCGGCCCCAGTACTTC
>TRBJ1-2|NA|TRBV7-9|NA
CASTLGGYGYTF
TGTGCCAGCACCTTGGGGGGCTATGGCTACACCTTC
>TRBJ1-6|NA|TRBV7-9|many
CASSSETGARLPLHF
TGTGCCAGCAGCTCGGAGACAGGAGCAAGGTTGCCCCTCCACTTT